Sequencing of this T cell receptor (beta chain) was carried out in a study of blood T cell repertoires in COVID-19. Sequenced by immunoSEQ multiplex PCR; TCRdb stores in-frame clones only, minus some. Among roughly 200,000 clones listed, approximately 83% were seen once. The V end lost 0 bases, the J end lost 4 bases, and 15 bases lay between the germline ends. Germline V gene sequence: CDR1 MGHRA, CDR2 YSYEKL. This CDR3 region has 17 residues. This clonotype was obtained from a man aged 55 to 70 with acute or convalescent COVID-19. The rearrangement joins TRBV4-1 to TRBJ2-2, with a possible D match to TRBD1 (6 bases). The material sequenced was peripheral blood. The CDR3 DNA reads as TGCGCCAGCAGCCAAGATAGAGCAGGGGATATCACCGGGGAGCTGTTTTTT. Translating it yields CASSQDRAGDITGELFF.